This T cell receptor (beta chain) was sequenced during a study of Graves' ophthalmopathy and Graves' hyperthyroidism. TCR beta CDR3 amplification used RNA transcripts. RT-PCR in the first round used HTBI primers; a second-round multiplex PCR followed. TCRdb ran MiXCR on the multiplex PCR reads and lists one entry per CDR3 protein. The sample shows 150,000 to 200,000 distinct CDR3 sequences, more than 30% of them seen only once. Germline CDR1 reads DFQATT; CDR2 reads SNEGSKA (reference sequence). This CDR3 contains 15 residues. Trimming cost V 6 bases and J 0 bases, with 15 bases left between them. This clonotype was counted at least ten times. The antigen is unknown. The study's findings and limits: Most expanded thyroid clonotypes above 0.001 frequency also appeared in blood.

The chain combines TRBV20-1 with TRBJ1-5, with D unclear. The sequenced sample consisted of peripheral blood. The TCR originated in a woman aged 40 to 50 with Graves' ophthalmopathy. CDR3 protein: CSARRGRNSNQPQHF. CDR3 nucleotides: TGCAGTGCCAGACGCGGGAGAAATAGCAATCAGCCCCAGCATTTT.